This T cell receptor beta chain is from a study of blood T cell repertoires in COVID-19. Overall study context: Samples came from the United States, Italy and Spain, spanning acute and convalescent COVID-19. From T cells, B-cell-depleted T cells, or PBMCs came the material, which was cDNA or gDNA.

The data were produced by immunoSEQ multiplex PCR, yet TCRdb's version contains in-frame clones alone and is incomplete. Among 500,000 to 600,000 clones, less than 90% were seen once, and the ten largest hold less than 9.5%. The CDR3 sequence is 15 residues long. Germline values: CDR1 MNHEY, CDR2 SMNVEV (reference sequence). V lost 2 bases and J lost 3, with 8 bases in between. Followed over time, Seattle patients had been enrolled while infection was active. This receptor was taken from a woman between 45 and 60 years old with COVID-19, enrolled during active disease. V is TRBV27 and J is TRBJ2-6, with unresolved D. Sequenced input: peripheral blood. The CDR3 loop reads CASSLVAIGANVLTF. The CDR3 DNA follows: TGTGCCAGCAGTTTAGTAGCAATTGGGGCCAACGTCCTGACTTTC.